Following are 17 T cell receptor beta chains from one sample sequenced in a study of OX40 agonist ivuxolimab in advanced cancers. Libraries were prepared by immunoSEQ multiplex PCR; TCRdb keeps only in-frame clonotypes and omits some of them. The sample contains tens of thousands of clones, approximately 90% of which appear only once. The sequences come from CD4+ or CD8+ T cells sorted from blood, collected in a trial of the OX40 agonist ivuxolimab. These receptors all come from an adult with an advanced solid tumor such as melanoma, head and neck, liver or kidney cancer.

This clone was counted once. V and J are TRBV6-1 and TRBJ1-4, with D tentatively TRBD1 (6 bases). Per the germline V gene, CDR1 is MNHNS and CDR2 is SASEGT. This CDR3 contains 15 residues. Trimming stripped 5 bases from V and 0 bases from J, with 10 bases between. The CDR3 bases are TGTGCCAGCAGTAGCCACAGGGCAACTAATGAAAAACTGTTTTTT. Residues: CASSSHRATNEKLFF.

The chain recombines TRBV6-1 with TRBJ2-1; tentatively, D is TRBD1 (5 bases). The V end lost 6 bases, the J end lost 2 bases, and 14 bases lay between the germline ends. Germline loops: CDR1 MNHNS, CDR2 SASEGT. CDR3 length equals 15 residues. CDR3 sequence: CASSVTGLPYNEQFF. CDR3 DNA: TGTGCCAGCAGCGTTACAGGCCTCCCCTACAATGAGCAGTTCTTC.

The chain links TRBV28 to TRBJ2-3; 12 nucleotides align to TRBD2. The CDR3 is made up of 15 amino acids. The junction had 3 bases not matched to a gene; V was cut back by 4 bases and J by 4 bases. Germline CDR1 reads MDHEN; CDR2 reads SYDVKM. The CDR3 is CASSSPSGGADTQYF. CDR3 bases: TGTGCCAGCAGTTCCCCTAGCGGGGGGGCAGATACGCAGTATTTT.

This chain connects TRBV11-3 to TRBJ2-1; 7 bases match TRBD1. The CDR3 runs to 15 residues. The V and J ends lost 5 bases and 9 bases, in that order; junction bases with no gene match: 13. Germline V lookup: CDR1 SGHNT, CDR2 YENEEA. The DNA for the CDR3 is TGTGCCAGCAGCCCGAAGACAGGGTTAAGAGTTGAGCAGTTCTTC. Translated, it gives CASSPKTGLRVEQFF.

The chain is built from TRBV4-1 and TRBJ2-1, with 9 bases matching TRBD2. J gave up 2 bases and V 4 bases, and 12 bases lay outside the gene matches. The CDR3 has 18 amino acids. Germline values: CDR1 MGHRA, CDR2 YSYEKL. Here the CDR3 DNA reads TGCGCCAGCAGCCTCTCGTTGGCCAGCGGGGGGCCCTACAATGAGCAGTTCTTC. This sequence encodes CASSLSLASGGPYNEQFF.

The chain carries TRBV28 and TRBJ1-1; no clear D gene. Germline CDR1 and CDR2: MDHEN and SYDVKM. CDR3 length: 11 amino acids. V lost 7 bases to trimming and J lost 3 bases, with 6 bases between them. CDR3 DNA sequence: TGTGCCAGCAATCTAGACACTGAAGCTTTCTTT. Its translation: CASNLDTEAFF. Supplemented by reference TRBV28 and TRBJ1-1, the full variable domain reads DVKVTQSSRYLVKRTGEKVFLECVQDMDHENMFWYRQDPGLGLRLIYFSYDVKMKEKGDIPEGYSVSREKKERFSLILESASTNQTSMYLCASNLDTEAFFGQGTRLTVV.

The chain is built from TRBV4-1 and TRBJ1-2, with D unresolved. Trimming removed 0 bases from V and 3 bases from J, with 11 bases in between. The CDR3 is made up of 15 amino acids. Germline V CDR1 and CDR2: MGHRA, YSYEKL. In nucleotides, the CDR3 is TGCGCCAGCAGCCAAGATCTACAGACCTACTATGGCTACACCTTC. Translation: CASSQDLQTYYGYTF.

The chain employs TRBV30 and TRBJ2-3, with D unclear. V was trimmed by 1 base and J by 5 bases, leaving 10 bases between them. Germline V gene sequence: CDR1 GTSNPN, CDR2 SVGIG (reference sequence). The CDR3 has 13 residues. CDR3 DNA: TGTGCCTGGAGTGAGACCATGAAAGATACGCAGTATTTT. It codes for CAWSETMKDTQYF.

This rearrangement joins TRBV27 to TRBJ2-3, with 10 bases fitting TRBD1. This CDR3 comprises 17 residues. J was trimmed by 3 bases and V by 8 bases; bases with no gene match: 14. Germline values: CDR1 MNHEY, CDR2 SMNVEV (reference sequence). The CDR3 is CASGPRRTGGETDTQYF. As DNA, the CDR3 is TGTGCCAGCGGACCAAGGAGGACAGGGGGTGAAACAGATACGCAGTATTTT.

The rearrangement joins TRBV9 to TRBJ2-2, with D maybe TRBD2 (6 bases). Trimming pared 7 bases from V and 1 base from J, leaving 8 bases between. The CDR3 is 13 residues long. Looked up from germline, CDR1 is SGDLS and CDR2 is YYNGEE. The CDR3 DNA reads TGTGCCAGCGGGCGGGGGAACACCGGGGAGCTGTTTTTT. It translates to CASGRGNTGELFF.

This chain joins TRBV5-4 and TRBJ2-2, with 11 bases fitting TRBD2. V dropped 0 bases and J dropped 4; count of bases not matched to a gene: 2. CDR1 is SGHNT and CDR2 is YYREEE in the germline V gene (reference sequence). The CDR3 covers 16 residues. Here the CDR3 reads CASSLGLAGTTGELFF. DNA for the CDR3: TGTGCCAGCAGCTTGGGACTAGCGGGGACCACCGGGGAGCTGTTTTTT.

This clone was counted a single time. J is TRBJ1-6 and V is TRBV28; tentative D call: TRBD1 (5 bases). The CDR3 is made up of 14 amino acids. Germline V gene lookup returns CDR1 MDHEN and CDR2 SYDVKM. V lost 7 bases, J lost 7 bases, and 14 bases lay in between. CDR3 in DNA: TGTGCCAGCACCGTCAGGGACTTCAATTCACCCCTCCACTTT. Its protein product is CASTVRDFNSPLHF.

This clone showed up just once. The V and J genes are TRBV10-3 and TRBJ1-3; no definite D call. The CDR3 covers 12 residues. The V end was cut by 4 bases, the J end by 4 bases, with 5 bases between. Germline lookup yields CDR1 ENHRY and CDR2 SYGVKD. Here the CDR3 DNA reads TGTGCCATCAGTGTCGGGGGAAACACCATATATTTT. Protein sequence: CAISVGGNTIYF.

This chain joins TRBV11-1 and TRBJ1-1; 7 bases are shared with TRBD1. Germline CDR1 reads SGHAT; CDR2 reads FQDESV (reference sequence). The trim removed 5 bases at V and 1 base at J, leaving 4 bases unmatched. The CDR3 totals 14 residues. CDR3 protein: CASSRQGGNTEAFF. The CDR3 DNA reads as TGTGCCAGCAGCCGACAGGGCGGGAACACTGAAGCTTTCTTT.

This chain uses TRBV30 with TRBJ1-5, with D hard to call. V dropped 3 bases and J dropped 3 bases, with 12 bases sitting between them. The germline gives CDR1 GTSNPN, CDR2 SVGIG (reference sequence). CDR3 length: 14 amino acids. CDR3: CAWRMGRYNQPQHF. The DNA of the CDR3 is TGTGCCTGGAGGATGGGCAGGTACAATCAGCCCCAGCATTTT.

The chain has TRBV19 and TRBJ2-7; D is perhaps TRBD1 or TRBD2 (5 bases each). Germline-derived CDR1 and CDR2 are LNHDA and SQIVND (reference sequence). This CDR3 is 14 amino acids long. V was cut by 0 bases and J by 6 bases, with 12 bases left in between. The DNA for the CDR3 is TGTGCCAGTAGTATAGATCCAGGGAGAGGCGAGCAGTACTTC. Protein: CASSIDPGRGEQYF. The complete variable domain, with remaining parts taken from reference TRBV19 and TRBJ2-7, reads DGGITQSPKYLFRKEGQNVTLSCEQNLNHDAMYWYRQDPGQGLRLIYYSQIVNDFQKGDIAEGYSVSREKKESFPLTVTSAQKNPTAFYLCASSIDPGRGEQYFGPGTRLTVT.

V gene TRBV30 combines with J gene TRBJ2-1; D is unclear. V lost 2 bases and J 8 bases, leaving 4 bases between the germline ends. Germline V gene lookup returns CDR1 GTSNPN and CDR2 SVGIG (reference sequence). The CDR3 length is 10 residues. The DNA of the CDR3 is TGTGCCTGGAGTCTTGATGAGCAGTTCTTC. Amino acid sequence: CAWSLDEQFF.